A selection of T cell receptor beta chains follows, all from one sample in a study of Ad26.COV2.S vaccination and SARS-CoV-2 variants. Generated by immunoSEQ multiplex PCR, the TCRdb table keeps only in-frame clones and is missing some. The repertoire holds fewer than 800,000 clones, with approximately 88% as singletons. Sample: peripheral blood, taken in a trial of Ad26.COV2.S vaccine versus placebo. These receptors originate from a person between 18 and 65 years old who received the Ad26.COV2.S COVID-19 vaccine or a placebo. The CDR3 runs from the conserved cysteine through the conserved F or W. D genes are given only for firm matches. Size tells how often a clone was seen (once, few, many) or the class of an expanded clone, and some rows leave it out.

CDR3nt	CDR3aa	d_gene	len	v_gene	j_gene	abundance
TGTGCCAGCAGGAACCGACAGTTCTCTGGAAACACCATATATTTT	CASRNRQFSGNTIYF	NA	15	TRBV6-5	TRBJ1-3	NA
TGTGCCAGCACCTCGGGACAGGGGGCTGGCGAGCAGTACTTC	CASTSGQGAGEQYF	TRBD1	14	TRBV3-1/TRBV3-2	TRBJ2-7	NA
TGTGCCTGGAGGGCGGGTGAAAAACTGTTTTTT	CAWRAGEKLFF	NA	11	TRBV30	TRBJ1-4	NA
TGTGCCAGCTCACCAGGACAGGGGAAGGCCTACGAGCAGTACTTC	CASSPGQGKAYEQYF	TRBD1	15	TRBV18	TRBJ2-7	NA
TGTGCCTGGACAGGGAGCTCCTACGAGCAGTACTTC	CAWTGSSYEQYF	NA	12	TRBV30	TRBJ2-7	NA
TGTGCCAGCAGCTTACTGTTTGACTCCTACGAGCAGTACTTC	CASSLLFDSYEQYF	NA	14	TRBV11-2	TRBJ2-7	few
TGTGCCAGCTCACGGGACAGCAACTATGGCTACACCTTC	CASSRDSNYGYTF	TRBD1	13	TRBV18	TRBJ1-2	NA
TGTGCCAGCAGCGACCTCATAGCGGAGGAGGGCACAGATACGCAGTATTTT	CASSDLIAEEGTDTQYF	NA	17	TRBV5-6	TRBJ2-3	NA
TGTGCCAGCAGTTTCCACACCGGGGAGCTGTTTTTT	CASSFHTGELFF	NA	12	TRBV2	TRBJ2-2	NA
TGTGCCAGCAGCTTTTCTTCGAAGGGATACTATGGCTACACCTTC	CASSFSSKGYYGYTF	NA	15	TRBV5-6	TRBJ1-2	NA
TGTGCCATCGGGGGCGGGAGCTGGGAGCAGTACTTC	CAIGGGSWEQYF	NA	12	TRBV10-3	TRBJ2-7	NA
TGTGCCAGCTCATCCGGGACCCAGTCAGTCGAGCAGTTCTTC	CASSSGTQSVEQFF	NA	14	TRBV18	TRBJ2-1	NA
TGCGCCAGCAGGCCGGGACAGGGGAACACTGAAGCTTTCTTT	CASRPGQGNTEAFF	TRBD1	14	TRBV5-1	TRBJ1-1	NA
TGTGCCAGCAGCTCTAGCGGGTTTACAGATACGCAGTATTTT	CASSSSGFTDTQYF	TRBD2	14	TRBV5-8	TRBJ2-3	NA
TGTGCCAGCAGCCAAGGGAGGGATACGCAGTATTTT	CASSQGRDTQYF	NA	12	TRBV14	TRBJ2-3	NA
TGTGCCAGCAGCTTGGCCTTTTACAGGGGAGTACATCAGCCCCAGCATTTT	CASSLAFYRGVHQPQHF	TRBD1	17	TRBV5-5	TRBJ1-5	NA
TGCGCCAGCAATACACAGGGAGGTGAGCAGTTCTTC	CASNTQGGEQFF	NA	12	TRBV5-1	TRBJ2-1	NA
TGTGCCACCAGTGGCCTAGACAGGGTAGGAGAGACCCAGTACTTC	CATSGLDRVGETQYF	TRBD1	15	TRBV24-1	TRBJ2-5	NA
TGTGCCAGCAGTTACTCGGCCGGGGCAGGGGGCTACACCTTC	CASSYSAGAGGYTF	NA	14	TRBV6-5	TRBJ1-2	NA
TGTGCCAGCAGCCCTCTTAATGACAATCAGCCCCAGCATTTT	CASSPLNDNQPQHF	NA	14	TRBV7-9	TRBJ1-5	NA
TGTGCCAGCAGCTTAGAGGGTTATGAGCAGTTCTTC	CASSLEGYEQFF	NA	12	TRBV13	TRBJ2-1	NA
TGTGCCAGCAGCGCCTCGGGAAGATCTGCAACTAATGAAAAACTGTTTTTT	CASSASGRSATNEKLFF	NA	17	TRBV2	TRBJ1-4	NA
TGTGCCAGCAGTAACTACCCCGGGACGGGTGGTTTGACTGAAGCTTTCTTT	CASSNYPGTGGLTEAFF	NA	17	TRBV2	TRBJ1-1	once
TGTGCCAGCAGCCCCTGGGCCCACGATAACTATGGCTACACCTTC	CASSPWAHDNYGYTF	NA	15	TRBV7-8	TRBJ1-2	NA